This T cell receptor (beta chain) comes out of a study of shared clonotypes between healthy human individuals. Across the whole study: Sampling drew on donors who were a couple of women and a few men aged 18 to 49.

Clones were sequenced by immunoSEQ multiplex PCR, and TCRdb holds only the in-frame ones, with some missing. The data show fewer than 1 million clones, with 95% to 97% seen just once and under 0.25% held by the top ten. It was CD45RO-negative cells, positively selected for CCR7, that made up naive CD8 cells, with terminally differentiated effector memory CD45RA+ cells excluded. Sequenced input: naive CD8+ T cells sorted from blood. The TCR sequence derives from a man aged 25-45 years in good health.

CDR3: CASRYGLNDPYNEQFF. In DNA, the CDR3 is TGCGCCAGCAGGTACGGGCTAAATGACCCCTACAATGAGCAGTTCTTC. This chain uses TRBV4-3 with TRBJ2-1, with D hard to call. The CDR3 has 16 amino acids. Deletions cut 6 bases from V and 2 bases from J, with 17 bases between. The germline V gene encodes CDR1 LGHNA and CDR2 YSLEER.